The 5 T cell receptor beta chains listed next were all sequenced from one sample in a study of cytomegalovirus exposure and HLA in healthy donors. Clones were sequenced by immunoSEQ multiplex PCR, and TCRdb holds only the in-frame ones, with some missing. The table lists roughly 330,000 clones, roughly nine tenths of them singletons. The specimen sequenced was PBMCs. The receptors derive from a woman aged 25 to 39 in good health and CMV-seropositive.

This chain joins TRBV4-3 and TRBJ2-2; D not resolved. Germline values: CDR1 LGHNA, CDR2 YSLEER. V dropped 1 base and J dropped 4 bases, with 10 bases sitting between them. CDR3 length equals 15 residues. CDR3 loop: CASSQASVGTGELFF. CDR3 in DNA: TGCGCCAGCAGCCAAGCCAGTGTAGGCACCGGGGAGCTGTTTTTT.

The rearrangement uses TRBV27 and TRBJ2-1; TRBD1 aligns across 7 bases. Germline CDR1 and CDR2: MNHEY and SMNVEV (reference sequence). The CDR3 runs to 14 residues. With 6 bases clipped from V and 2 bases from J, the junction kept 4 bases outside the gene matches. The CDR3 here is CASSSGQPYNEQFF. The CDR3 DNA reads TGTGCCAGCAGCTCGGGACAGCCCTACAATGAGCAGTTCTTC.

This rearrangement joins TRBV7-8 to TRBJ1-5; no clear D gene. The V gene lost 3 bases and the J gene lost 2 bases, with 11 bases spanning the gap. Germline V gene sequence: CDR1 SGHVS, CDR2 FQNEAQ. The CDR3 covers 15 residues. Here the CDR3 DNA reads TGTGCCAGCAGCTTTACGGGCCAGCGCAATCAGCCCCAGCATTTT. It encodes CASSFTGQRNQPQHF.

V and J are TRBV19 and TRBJ2-7; the match to TRBD2 covers 8 bases. From germline, CDR1 is LNHDA and CDR2 SQIVND (reference sequence). CDR3 length: 17 amino acids. J gave up 0 bases and V 7 bases, and 14 bases lay outside the gene matches. The CDR3 nucleotides read TGTGCCAGTACCCCGGGGGGGGCAGGGACGCCCTCCTACGAGCAGTACTTC. Amino acid sequence: CASTPGGAGTPSYEQYF.

This chain links TRBV2 with TRBJ2-1; the match to TRBD2 covers 7 bases. V shed 7 bases and J 4 bases; nucleotides not matched to a gene: 4. This CDR3 has 13 amino acids. In germline, CDR1 is SNHLY, CDR2 FYNNEI. CDR3 DNA: TGTGCCAGCATCCTCGGGGGGTACAATGAGCAGTTCTTC. Translation gives CASILGGYNEQFF.